This TCR beta chain originates from a study of T cells in Graves' hyperthyroidism and ophthalmopathy. General study points: The blood repertoire included most of the expanded thyroid clonotypes above 0.001.

Patients aged 18 to 65 with hyperthyroidism were newly diagnosed, with duration under 2 months. Thyroid ultrasound and orbital computed tomography, with clinical symptoms and serum thyroxine and TRAb, informed diagnoses. Authors of the study amplified TCR beta CDR3 regions from RNA transcripts. The study used the HTBI primer set for a first-round RT-PCR of the TCR CDR3. A single record per CDR3 protein comes from TCRdb applying MiXCR to the multiplex PCR reads. The sample shows hundreds of thousands of distinct CDR3 sequences, about 15% of them seen only once. This clonotype was seen repeatedly, ten times or more. Its antigen is still unknown. The CDR3 spans 17 residues. After removal of 1 base from V and 2 bases from J, the junction contained 5 bases not matched to a gene. Germline CDR1 reads SGHAT; CDR2 reads FQNNGV.

The chain couples TRBV11-2 to TRBJ2-5; 12 nucleotides match TRBD2. This clonotype was sampled from a woman aged 25 to 45 with Graves' hyperthyroidism that later progressed to Graves' ophthalmopathy. Sequencing used blood. CDR3 amino acids: CASSLGTSGAIQETQYF. CDR3 bases: TGTGCCAGCAGCTTAGGGACTAGCGGGGCAATTCAAGAGACCCAGTACTTC.